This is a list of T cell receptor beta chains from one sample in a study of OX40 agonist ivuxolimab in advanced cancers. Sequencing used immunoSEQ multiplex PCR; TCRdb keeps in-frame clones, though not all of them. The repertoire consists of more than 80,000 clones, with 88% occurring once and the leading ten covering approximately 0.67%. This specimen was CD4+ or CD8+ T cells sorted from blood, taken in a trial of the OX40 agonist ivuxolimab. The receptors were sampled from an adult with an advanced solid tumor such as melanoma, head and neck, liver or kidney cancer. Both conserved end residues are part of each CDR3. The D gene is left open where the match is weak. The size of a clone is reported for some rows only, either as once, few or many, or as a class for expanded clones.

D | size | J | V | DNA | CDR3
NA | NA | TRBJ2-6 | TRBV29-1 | TGCAGCGTTGATGGATCTGGGGCCAACGTCCTGACTTTC | CSVDGSGANVLTF
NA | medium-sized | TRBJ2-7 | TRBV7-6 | TGTGCCAGCAGCTCGACCGCGACATCTTACGAGCAGTACTTC | CASSSTATSYEQYF
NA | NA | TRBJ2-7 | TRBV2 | TGTGCCAGCAGGGTCGCTTCTGGGCGCCGAGGTGCGGCCTACGAGCAGTACTTC | CASRVASGRRGAAYEQYF
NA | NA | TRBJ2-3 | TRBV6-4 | TGTGCCAGCAGTGACTCCCCCACAGATACGCAGTATTTT | CASSDSPTDTQYF
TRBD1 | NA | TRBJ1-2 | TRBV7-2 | TGTGCCAGCAGCTTATATGGGGACAGCTATGGCTACACCTTC | CASSLYGDSYGYTF
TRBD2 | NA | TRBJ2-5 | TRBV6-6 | TGTGCCAGCAGTTCCCTTAGCGGGAAAGAGACCCAGTACTTC | CASSSLSGKETQYF
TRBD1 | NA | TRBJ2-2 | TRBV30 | TGTGCCTGGAGTACCGGGACAGGGAGGCCGCGGGGAGCTGTTTTT | CAWSTGTGRPRGAVF
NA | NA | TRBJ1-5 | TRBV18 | TGTGCCAGCTCACCCGCGCCGAATCAGCCCCAGCATTTT | CASSPAPNQPQHF
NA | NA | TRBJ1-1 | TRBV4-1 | TGCGCCAGCAGCCAAGAAATGAGGGTACGGGCTTTCTTT | CASSQEMRVRAFF
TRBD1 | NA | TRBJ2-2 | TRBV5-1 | TGCGCCAGCAGCTTGGCCGGGACAGGGAACACCGGGGAGCTGTTTTTT | CASSLAGTGNTGELFF
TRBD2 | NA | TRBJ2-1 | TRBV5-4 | TGTGCCAGCAGCTTGGGAGGACTAGCGGGAGGCAATGAGCAGTTCTTC | CASSLGGLAGGNEQFF
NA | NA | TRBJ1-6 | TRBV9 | TGTGCCAGCAGCGGACCAAACAGGTCCCTCCACTTT | CASSGPNRSLHF
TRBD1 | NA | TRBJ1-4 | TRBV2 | TGTGCCAGCACTTCCGACAGGGGAACTAATGAAAAACTGTTTTTT | CASTSDRGTNEKLFF
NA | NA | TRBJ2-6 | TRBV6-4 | TGTGCCAGCAGTGAAATCCACTCTGGGGCCAACGTCCTGACTTTC | CASSEIHSGANVLTF
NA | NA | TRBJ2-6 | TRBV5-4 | TGTGCCAGCAGCTTGGGAGGGACTGGGGCCAACGTCCTGACTTTC | CASSLGGTGANVLTF
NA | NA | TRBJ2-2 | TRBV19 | TGTGCCAGTAGTATAGAGTACACCGGGGAGCTGTTTTTT | CASSIEYTGELFF
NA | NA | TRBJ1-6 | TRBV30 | TGTGCCTGGAGGGGGGGCGGCGGAGTGACTTCACCCCTCCACTTT | CAWRGGGGVTSPLHF
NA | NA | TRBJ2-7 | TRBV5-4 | TGTGCCAGCAGCTTGGAGGGCAGGCAGTACTTC | CASSLEGRQYF
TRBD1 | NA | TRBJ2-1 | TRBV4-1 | TGCGCCAGCAGCCCTAGGGACAGGGGTGTGGACAATGAGCAGTTCTTC | CASSPRDRGVDNEQFF
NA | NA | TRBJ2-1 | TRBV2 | TGTGCCAGCAGGAGAGAACAGGGAGACCTAAATGAGCAGTTCTTC | CASRREQGDLNEQFF
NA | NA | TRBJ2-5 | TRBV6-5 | TGTGCCAGCAGTTACCCGGGGATCCACGGGACCCAGTACTTC | CASSYPGIHGTQYF
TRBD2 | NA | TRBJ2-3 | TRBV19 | TGTGCCAGTAGTAGACTAGCGGGGGGCCTGACAGATACGCAGTATTTT | CASSRLAGGLTDTQYF
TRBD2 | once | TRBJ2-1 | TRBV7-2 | TGTGCCAGCAGCTTAGCCCCCCGGGGGGACAATGAGCAGTTCTTC | CASSLAPRGDNEQFF
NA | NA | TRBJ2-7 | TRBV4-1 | TGCGCCAGCAGCCAAGATTTTTACAGCTCCTACGAGCAGTACTTC | CASSQDFYSSYEQYF
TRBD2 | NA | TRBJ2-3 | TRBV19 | TGTGCCAGTAGTATAGGGCTAGCGGGAGAAAGAGATACGCAGTATTTT | CASSIGLAGERDTQYF
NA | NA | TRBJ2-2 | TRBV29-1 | TGCAGCGTGGTTGGGGTTGTGACCGGGGAGCTGTTTTTT | CSVVGVVTGELFF
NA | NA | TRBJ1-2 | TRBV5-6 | TGTGCCAGCGGCTCCCGGGACGCCGGGTATGGCTACACCTTC | CASGSRDAGYGYTF
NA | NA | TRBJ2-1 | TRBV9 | TGTGCCAGCAGCGTAGCTCAGCGAGGGCGGGGTGAGCAGTTCTTC | CASSVAQRGRGEQFF
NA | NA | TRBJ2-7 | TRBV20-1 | TGCAGTGCTAGAGATCTAAGGGAGCAGTACTTC | CSARDLREQYF
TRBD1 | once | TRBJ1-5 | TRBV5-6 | TGTGCCAGCAGCTTGTGGCAGGGGGATAATCAGCCCCAGCATTTT | CASSLWQGDNQPQHF
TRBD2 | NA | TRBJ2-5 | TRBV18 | TGTGCCAGCTCACCCGGACAAAGCGGGGTGACCCAGTACTTC | CASSPGQSGVTQYF
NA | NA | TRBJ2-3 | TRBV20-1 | TGCAGTGCTAGAAGGGGGGATACGCAGTATTTT | CSARRGDTQYF
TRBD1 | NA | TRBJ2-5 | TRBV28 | TGTGCCAGCAGCTCTTGGGGACAGGGGATGGAGACCCAGTACTTC | CASSSWGQGMETQYF
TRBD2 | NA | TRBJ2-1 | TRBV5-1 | TGCGCCAGCAGCTTGGGGTACACTAGCGGGAGTACCCATGAGCAGTTCTTC | CASSLGYTSGSTHEQFF
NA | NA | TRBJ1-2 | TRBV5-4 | TGTGCCAGCAGCCAGCCACCCCAGACCGGAGTTGGCTACACCTTC | CASSQPPQTGVGYTF
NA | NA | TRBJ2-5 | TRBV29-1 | TGCACCATCCTGGGGGGGGGCAGAGAGACCCAGTACTTC | CTILGGGRETQYF
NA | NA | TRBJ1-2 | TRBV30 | TGTGCCTGGATGGGGGCGGGTGGCTACACCTTC | CAWMGAGGYTF
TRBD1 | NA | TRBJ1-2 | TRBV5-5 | TGTGCCAGCAGCCGGACAGGGGACGCGAATGGCTACACCTTC | CASSRTGDANGYTF
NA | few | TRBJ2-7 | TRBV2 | TGTGCCAGCAGTGTTGGGTGGGACGGCTACGAGCAGTACTTC | CASSVGWDGYEQYF
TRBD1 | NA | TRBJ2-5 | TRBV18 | TGTGCCAGCTCCCGGCGACAGGGGGCCGGGGAGACCCAGTACTTC | CASSRRQGAGETQYF
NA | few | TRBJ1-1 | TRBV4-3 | TGCGCCAGCAGCCAAGATGGAAGGGACCCACGGGTAGCTTTCTTT | CASSQDGRDPRVAFF
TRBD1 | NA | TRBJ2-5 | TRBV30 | TGTGCCTGGAGGGACCGGACAGGGGTTGAGACCCAGTACTTC | CAWRDRTGVETQYF
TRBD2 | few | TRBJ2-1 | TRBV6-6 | TGTGCCACGGGGACTAGCGGGGGGGCCTTTAACAATGAGCAGTTCTTC | CATGTSGGAFNNEQFF
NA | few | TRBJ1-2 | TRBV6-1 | TGTGCCACGAACGAGGAGTATGGCTACACCTTC | CATNEEYGYTF
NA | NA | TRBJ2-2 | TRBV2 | TGTGCCAGCAGACAGCTGCTCAACACCGGGGAGCTGTTTTTT | CASRQLLNTGELFF
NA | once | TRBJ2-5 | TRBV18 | TGTGCCAGCTCGCCAGGGGAACCCCAAGAGACCCAGTACTTC | CASSPGEPQETQYF